This T cell receptor beta chain is from a study of blood T cell repertoires in COVID-19. Sequencing used immunoSEQ multiplex PCR; TCRdb keeps in-frame clones, though not all of them. Of roughly 68,000 clones listed, 65% to 85% are singletons. Germline V gene sequence: CDR1 SNHLY, CDR2 FYNNEI. The CDR3 is 16 amino acids. The trim removed 3 bases at V and 0 bases at J, leaving 7 bases unmatched. This clone was observed once. This sequence originates from a woman in her 40s with acute COVID-19. Sequencing used PBMCs or T cells enriched from blood (not recorded which). This rearrangement joins TRBV2 to TRBJ2-5, with 7 bases matching TRBD1. The CDR3 DNA sequence: TGTGCCAGCAGTGAGGTCGGGACAGCGTACCAAGAGACCCAGTACTTC. Its protein product is CASSEVGTAYQETQYF.